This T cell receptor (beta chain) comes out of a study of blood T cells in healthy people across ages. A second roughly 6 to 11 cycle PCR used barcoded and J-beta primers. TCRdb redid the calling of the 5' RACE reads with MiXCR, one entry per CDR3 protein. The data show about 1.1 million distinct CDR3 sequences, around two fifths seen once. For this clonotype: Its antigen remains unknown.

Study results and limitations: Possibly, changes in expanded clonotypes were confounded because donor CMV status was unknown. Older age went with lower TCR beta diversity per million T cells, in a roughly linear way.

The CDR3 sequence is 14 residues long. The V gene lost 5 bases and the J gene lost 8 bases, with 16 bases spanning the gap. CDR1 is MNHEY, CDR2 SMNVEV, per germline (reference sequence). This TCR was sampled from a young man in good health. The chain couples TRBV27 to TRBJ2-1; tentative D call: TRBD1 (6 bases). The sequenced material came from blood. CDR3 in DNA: TGTGCCAGCAGTGACAGGCGGACCTGGGATGAGCAGTTCTTC. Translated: CASSDRRTWDEQFF.